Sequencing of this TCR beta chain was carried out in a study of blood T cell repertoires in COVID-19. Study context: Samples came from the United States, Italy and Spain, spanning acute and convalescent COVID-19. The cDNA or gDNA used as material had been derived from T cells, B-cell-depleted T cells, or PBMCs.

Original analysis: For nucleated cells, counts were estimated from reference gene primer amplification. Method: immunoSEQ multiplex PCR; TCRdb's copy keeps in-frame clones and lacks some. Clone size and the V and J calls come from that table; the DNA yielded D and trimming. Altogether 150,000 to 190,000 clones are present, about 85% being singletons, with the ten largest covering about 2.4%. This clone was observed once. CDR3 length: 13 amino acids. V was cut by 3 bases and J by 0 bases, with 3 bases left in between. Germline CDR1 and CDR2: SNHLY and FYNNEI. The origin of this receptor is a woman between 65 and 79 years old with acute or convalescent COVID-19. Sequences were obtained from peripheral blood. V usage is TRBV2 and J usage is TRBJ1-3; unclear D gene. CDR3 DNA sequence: TGTGCCAGCAGTGACCGCTCTGGAAACACCATATATTTT. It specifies CASSDRSGNTIYF.